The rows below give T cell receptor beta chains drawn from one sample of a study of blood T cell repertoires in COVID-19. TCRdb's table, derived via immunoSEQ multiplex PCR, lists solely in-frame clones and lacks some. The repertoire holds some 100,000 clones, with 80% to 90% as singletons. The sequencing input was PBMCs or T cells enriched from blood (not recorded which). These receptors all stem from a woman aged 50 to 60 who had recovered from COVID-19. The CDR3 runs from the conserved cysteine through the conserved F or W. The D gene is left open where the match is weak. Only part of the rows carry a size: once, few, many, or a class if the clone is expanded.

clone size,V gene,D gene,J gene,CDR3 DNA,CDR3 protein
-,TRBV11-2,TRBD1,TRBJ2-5,TGTGCCAGCAGCCCCACGAACGACAGGGGGCGAAAAGAGACCCAGTACTTC,CASSPTNDRGRKETQYF
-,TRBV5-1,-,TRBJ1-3,TGCGCCAGCAGCTTCACGGGGACTGACACCATATATTTT,CASSFTGTDTIYF
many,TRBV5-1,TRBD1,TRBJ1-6,TGCGCCAGCAGCAGGACAGGGGTTAATAATTCACCCCTCCACTTT,CASSRTGVNNSPLHF
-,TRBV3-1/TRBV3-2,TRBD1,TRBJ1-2,TGTGCCAGCAGCCCCCCTACAACAGGGGTTTCTGGCTACACCTTC,CASSPPTTGVSGYTF
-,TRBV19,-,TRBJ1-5,TGTGCCAGTAGTATCCCACCAGGGCAGAATCAGCCCCAGCATTTT,CASSIPPGQNQPQHF
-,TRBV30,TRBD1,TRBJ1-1,TGTGCCTGGAGTGCGTTGGGACAGATGAACACTGAAGCTTTCTTT,CAWSALGQMNTEAFF
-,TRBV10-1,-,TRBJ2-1,TGCGCCAGCAGTGAAGCGTTCTCCTACAATGAGCAGTTCTTC,CASSEAFSYNEQFF
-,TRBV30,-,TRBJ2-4,TGTGCCTGGAGTGTGCAGGGGATAGCCAAAAACATTCAGTACTTC,CAWSVQGIAKNIQYF
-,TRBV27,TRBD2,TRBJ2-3,TGTGCCAGCAGTCTTGGACGGGGGGGCCAAGATACGCAGTATTTT,CASSLGRGGQDTQYF
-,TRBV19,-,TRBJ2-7,TGTGCCAGTAGTATAGACCCGGGGGTGCCCTCCTACGAGCAGTACTTC,CASSIDPGVPSYEQYF
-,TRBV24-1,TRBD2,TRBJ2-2,TGTGCCACCAGTAGCCTAGCGGGAGGGATCGGGGAGCTGTTTTTT,CATSSLAGGIGELFF
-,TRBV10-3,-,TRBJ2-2,TGTGCCATCAGTGCTGAGACAGATACCGGGGAGCTGTTTTTT,CAISAETDTGELFF
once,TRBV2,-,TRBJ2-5,TGTGCCAGCAGAAGCGGGCCGAGCGGGACCCAGTACTTC,CASRSGPSGTQYF
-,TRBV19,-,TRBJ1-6,TGTGCCACTAGCACAGACTCCTATAATTCACCCCTCCACTTT,CATSTDSYNSPLHF
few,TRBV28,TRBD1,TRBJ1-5,TGTGCCAGCAGTTTAGACAGGGGCGTTTCAGGACAGCCCCAGCATTTT,CASSLDRGVSGQPQHF
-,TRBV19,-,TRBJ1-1,TGTGCCAGTAACAGGGACCGGGGTATGGCTTTCTTT,CASNRDRGMAFF
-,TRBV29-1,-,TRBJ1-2,TGCAGCGTTGAAGCCCGGGCCAGGGTGAACTATGGCTACACCTTC,CSVEARARVNYGYTF
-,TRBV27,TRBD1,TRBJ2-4,TGTGCCAGCAGTTCCGGGACAGAACACAACATTCAGTACTTC,CASSSGTEHNIQYF
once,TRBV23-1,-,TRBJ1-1,TGCGCCAGCAGTCAGTTTTGGGGGGACGGGGACACTGAAGCTTTCTTT,CASSQFWGDGDTEAFF
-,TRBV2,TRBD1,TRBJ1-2,TGTGCCAGCAGAGTGGACAGGCTAGCTAACTATGGCTACACCTTC,CASRVDRLANYGYTF
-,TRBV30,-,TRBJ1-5,TGTGCCTGGAGGCGGCCCCAGCATTTT,CAWRRPQHF
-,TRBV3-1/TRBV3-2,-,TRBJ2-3,TGTGCCAGCAGCCCGGGAGATACGCAGTATTTT,CASSPGDTQYF
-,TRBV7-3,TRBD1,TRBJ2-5,TGTGCCAGCAGCTTAAACCCCCTGTCGCCGACAGGGGGTAACCAAGAGACCCAGTACTTC,CASSLNPLSPTGGNQETQYF